This is a list of T cell receptor beta chains from one sample in a study of PD-L1 blockade in urothelial cancer. Only in-frame clones appear in the TCRdb table, and some are missing; sequencing was by immunoSEQ multiplex PCR. Of around 66,000 clones detected, 88% appear once; the ten largest clones hold 10% to 12%. The material was PBMCs, obtained around atezolizumab (anti-PD-L1) treatment. The receptors come from a man aged 60-69 years with urothelial cancer. Both conserved end residues are part of each CDR3. A D gene is named only where the DNA matches it firmly. Clone size appears in some rows only: once, few, many, or a class for an expanded clone.

TRBV30,TRBJ2-3,TRBD1,NA,TGTGCCTGGAGTAGGGGACAGGGGGTAGATACGCAGTATTTT,CAWSRGQGVDTQYF
TRBV5-6,TRBJ1-2,NA,NA,TGTGCCAGCAGCACTTGGACAGTACTATATGGCTACACCTTC,CASSTWTVLYGYTF
TRBV6-6,TRBJ1-2,TRBD1,NA,TGTGCCAGCACCCAAAAACAGGGGTTGGGCCACGGCTACACCTTC,CASTQKQGLGHGYTF
TRBV6-6,TRBJ1-5,NA,NA,TGTGCCAGCAGTTGGGGGGGAGACAGCAATCAGCCCCAGCATTTT,CASSWGGDSNQPQHF
TRBV6-5,TRBJ1-1,TRBD1,NA,TGTGCCAGCTGGGACAGACTGAACACTGAAGCTTTCTTT,CASWDRLNTEAFF
TRBV19,TRBJ1-5,TRBD1,NA,TGTGCCAGTAGTGCGGGGACAGGAGCCCGCAATCAGCCCCAGCATTTT,CASSAGTGARNQPQHF
TRBV7-2,TRBJ1-3,NA,NA,TGTGCCAGCAGCTTAGATCGCGGCTCCCCCTGGAACACCATATATTTT,CASSLDRGSPWNTIYF
TRBV5-8,TRBJ1-5,NA,NA,TGTGCCAGCAGCGCAGGGCCATGGCAGCCCCAGCATTTT,CASSAGPWQPQHF
TRBV10-3,TRBJ1-1,TRBD1,NA,TGTGCCACCGCAGGGGGCAGGAACACTGAAGCTTTCTTT,CATAGGRNTEAFF
TRBV5-8,TRBJ1-5,TRBD1,few,TGTGCCAGCAGCTTTCAGGGGGCTAGCAATCAGCCCCAGCATTTT,CASSFQGASNQPQHF
TRBV7-6,TRBJ2-7,TRBD1,NA,TGTGCCAGCAGCATCGGACAGGGGGCGCGGGAGCAGTACTTC,CASSIGQGAREQYF
TRBV9,TRBJ1-6,TRBD1,NA,TGTGCCAGCAGCGTCCGGGACAGTAATAATTCACCCCTCCACTTT,CASSVRDSNNSPLHF
TRBV5-4,TRBJ1-1,NA,NA,TGTGCCAGCAGTCTTAGCCTCCTGAACACTGAAGCTTTCTTT,CASSLSLLNTEAFF
TRBV19,TRBJ2-6,NA,once,TGTGCCAGTAGACCCCAACAGGGAGGGTTTATCTCTGGGGCCAACGTCCTGACTTTC,CASRPQQGGFISGANVLTF
TRBV28,TRBJ2-7,TRBD2,NA,TGTGCCAGCAGGGGACTAGCTGGTACCTACGAGCAGTACTTC,CASRGLAGTYEQYF
TRBV4-1,TRBJ2-2,TRBD1,NA,TGCGCCAGCAGCCAAGATTATGGGACAGGGATTAACACCGGGGAGCTGTTTTTT,CASSQDYGTGINTGELFF
TRBV9,TRBJ1-5,TRBD1,NA,TGTGCCAGCAGCGTGGGACAGGGGGGCCAGCCCCAGCATTTT,CASSVGQGGQPQHF
TRBV5-6,TRBJ1-4,TRBD1,NA,TGTGCCAGCAGCCTTAAGCTGCTGGGACAGGGGTTTGAAAAACTGTTTTTT,CASSLKLLGQGFEKLFF
TRBV7-3,TRBJ2-5,NA,NA,TGTGCCAGCGCGACGTTGGCGGGGGCGCGGGAGACCCAGTACTTC,CASATLAGARETQYF
TRBV29-1,TRBJ2-5,TRBD2,NA,TGCAGCGTGTTGCAGCCTCGGGGGGGGGAGACCCAGTACTTC,CSVLQPRGGETQYF
TRBV7-9,TRBJ2-1,TRBD1,few,TGTGCCAGCAGCTTATTTAGGCAGGGGGATAGCAATGAGCAGTTCTTC,CASSLFRQGDSNEQFF
TRBV7-2,TRBJ2-3,TRBD1,NA,TGTGCCAGCAGCATCGGGACAGGGGGGTTTAGCACAGATACGCAGTATTTT,CASSIGTGGFSTDTQYF
TRBV27,TRBJ1-4,NA,NA,TGTGCCAGCAGTTTTCCCCAGCAGGGCGTTGTAGCAACTAATGAAAAACTGTTTTTT,CASSFPQQGVVATNEKLFF
TRBV7-2,TRBJ1-2,TRBD1,NA,TGTGCCAGCAGCCCGAATTTGGGACAGGGCGGCTATGGCTACACCTTC,CASSPNLGQGGYGYTF
TRBV6-1,TRBJ2-5,TRBD1,NA,TGTGCCAGCAGTCCAAGGGACAGAGAAGAGACCCAGTACTTC,CASSPRDREETQYF
TRBV29-1,TRBJ2-5,NA,NA,TGCAGCGTTGAACCACAGGGGAGGGAGACCCAGTACTTC,CSVEPQGRETQYF
TRBV27,TRBJ2-7,NA,NA,TGTGCCAGCAGCCAAAGGCCACAGTCTATATGGGAGCAGTACTTC,CASSQRPQSIWEQYF
TRBV5-6,TRBJ1-4,TRBD1,NA,TGTGCCAGCAGCAAGGGACAGGCGGACCTAGAAAAACTGTTTTTT,CASSKGQADLEKLFF
TRBV5-1,TRBJ2-7,TRBD2,NA,TGCGCCAGCAAAAGCGGGAGGGGGACAACCTACGAGCAGTACTTC,CASKSGRGTTYEQYF
TRBV5-1,TRBJ2-5,NA,NA,TGCGCCAGCAGCTTGGCTTTTCGGGTGAAAGGGACACAAGAGACCCAGTACTTC,CASSLAFRVKGTQETQYF
TRBV5-6,TRBJ1-1,NA,NA,TGTGCCAGCAGCCCGGGGGGGGCCCTGAACACTGAAGCTTTCTTT,CASSPGGALNTEAFF
TRBV7-9,TRBJ2-2,NA,NA,TGTGCCAGCAGCGGCCCGGGTAGCGTGTACACCGGGGAGCTGTTTTTT,CASSGPGSVYTGELFF
TRBV9,TRBJ2-5,NA,NA,TGTGCCAGCAGCGTAGCCCCGGGACCTAAGGCGGGGGAGACCCAGTACTTC,CASSVAPGPKAGETQYF
TRBV13,TRBJ1-4,TRBD1,NA,TGTGCCAGCAGCTTGGGGGACAGGGCTGAAAAACTGTTTTTT,CASSLGDRAEKLFF
TRBV9,TRBJ2-4,NA,NA,TGTGCCAGCAGCGTAGGTGAGGGCGTTAGGTACTTC,CASSVGEGVRYF
TRBV25-1,TRBJ2-1,NA,NA,TGTGCCAGCAGTGAATACGAGGGGGCGCGGGGTGAGCAGTTCTTC,CASSEYEGARGEQFF
TRBV7-2,TRBJ2-7,TRBD2,NA,TGTGCCAGCAGCTTAGGTCTAGCGGGCGTAAGCTCCTACGAGCAGTACTTC,CASSLGLAGVSSYEQYF
TRBV7-9,TRBJ1-1,NA,NA,TGTGCCAGCAGTGGCGGGAGAGAGGGGAACACTGAAGCTTTCTTT,CASSGGREGNTEAFF
TRBV7-3,TRBJ2-1,NA,few,TGTGCCAGCAGTCCCGGAGGAGGGAGCTCCTACAATGAGCAGTTCTTC,CASSPGGGSSYNEQFF
TRBV2,TRBJ2-7,NA,NA,TGTGCCAGCATAGGGGGGGGACGTCAGAAGGCTTACGAGCAGTACTTC,CASIGGGRQKAYEQYF
TRBV2,TRBJ2-7,NA,once,TGTGCCAGCAGCGCCGGGGGAAAGGAATACGAGCAGTACTTC,CASSAGGKEYEQYF
TRBV6-5,TRBJ1-2,NA,NA,TGTGCCAGCAGTTACTCGAGAGTTAATGGCTACACCTTC,CASSYSRVNGYTF
TRBV9,TRBJ2-7,NA,NA,TGTGCCAGCAGCGCGGACTCGACTACCAGCTCCTACGAGCAGTACTTC,CASSADSTTSSYEQYF
TRBV30,TRBJ2-1,NA,NA,TGTGCCTGGAGTGGTCTAGGTTGGTACAATGAGCAGTTCTTC,CAWSGLGWYNEQFF
TRBV7-9,TRBJ2-1,TRBD2,NA,TGTGCCAGCAGCTTGGCTAGCGGGGGGGGAGTGAATGAGCAGTTCTTC,CASSLASGGGVNEQFF
TRBV27,TRBJ1-4,NA,NA,TGTGCCAGCAGCCCGTCGAGGCTTAATGAAAAACTGTTTTTT,CASSPSRLNEKLFF
TRBV19,TRBJ2-1,TRBD2,once,TGTGCCAGTAGTATAGCAGCGGGAGGGTGGGATGAGCAGTTCTTC,CASSIAAGGWDEQFF
TRBV30,TRBJ2-7,NA,NA,TGTGCCTGGAGTCCCCCGACAGTGGTTGCCTACGAGCAGTACTTC,CAWSPPTVVAYEQYF